Listed here is a single T cell receptor beta chain. This CDR3 is also generated by other DNA sequences in the sample. V gave up 3 bases and J gave up 2 bases; unmatched junction bases: 10. CDR3 length equals 17 residues. The germline gives CDR1 MDHEN, CDR2 SYDVKM. The record originates from a study of cytomegalovirus exposure and HLA in healthy donors. Study-wide background: Within the Caucasian-associated ancestry cluster were roughly 81% of the roughly 400 genotyped donors.

Healthy bone marrow donors supplied every sample. The PCR used 60 Vbeta and 13 Jbeta primers. Repertoires were generated with immunoSEQ multiplex PCR, while TCRdb's copy carries only in-frame clones and drops some. Here the sample spans 40,000 to 45,000 clones, 50% being singletons. This chain links TRBV28 with TRBJ2-3; 8 bases are shared with TRBD1. The clonotype comes from a human donor in good health. The sequenced sample consisted of PBMCs. The CDR3 protein is CASSFPPWDRHTDTQYF. Here the CDR3 DNA reads TGTGCCAGCAGTTTCCCTCCCTGGGACAGGCACACAGATACGCAGTATTTT. Full variable domain (rest looked up from reference TRBV28 and TRBJ2-3): DVKVTQSSRYLVKRTGEKVFLECVQDMDHENMFWYRQDPGLGLRLIYFSYDVKMKEKGDIPEGYSVSREKKERFSLILESASTNQTSMYLCASSFPPWDRHTDTQYFGPGTRLTVL.